The rows below give T cell receptor beta chains drawn from one sample of a study of technical replicates of blood from a handful of donors. Assay: immunoSEQ multiplex PCR; the TCRdb copy retains only in-frame clones and omits some. The table records about 89,000 clones, 94% of them present only once. Material for sequencing was T cells isolated from PBMCs. The receptors stem from a human donor in good health. Both conserved end residues are part of each CDR3. D genes are given only for firm matches. Not all rows give a size; the values are once, few, many and, for expanded clones, a class.

clone_size	d_call	v_call	j_call	cdr3_nt	cdr3_aa
.	TRBD1	TRBV28	TRBJ2-7	TGTGCCAGCAGCAGGGACAGATCCTACGAGCAGTACTTC	CASSRDRSYEQYF
.	TRBD1	TRBV13	TRBJ2-7	TGTGCCAGCAGCTCCACCGGACAGGGAACGGGGTACGAGCAGTACTTC	CASSSTGQGTGYEQYF
.	.	TRBV19	TRBJ2-5	TGTGCCAGTAGTGAAATCGGGGGGCTCCCTCAAGAGACCCAGTACTTC	CASSEIGGLPQETQYF
.	TRBD2	TRBV9	TRBJ2-2	TGTGCCAGCACCACGGGACTAGCGATTAACACCGGGGAGCTGTTTTTT	CASTTGLAINTGELFF
.	.	TRBV5-1	TRBJ2-6	TGCGCCAGCAGCATGGGTATCCGTACTGGGGCCAACGTCCTGACTTTC	CASSMGIRTGANVLTF
.	.	TRBV28	TRBJ2-4	TGTGCCAGCAGTTTACAGGTATTAGCCAAAAACATTCAGTACTTC	CASSLQVLAKNIQYF
.	.	TRBV27	TRBJ2-5	TGTGCCAGCAGTCCCAGCATAGCAGAAGAGACCCAGTACTTC	CASSPSIAEETQYF
.	TRBD1	TRBV29-1	TRBJ1-2	TGCAGCGTTGATCTCAGGGGGCGCGGCTACACCTTC	CSVDLRGRGYTF
.	TRBD2	TRBV4-1	TRBJ2-2	TGCGCCAGCAGCCGTCCCGGGGGGACCGGGGAGCTGTTTTTT	CASSRPGGTGELFF
.	TRBD1	TRBV19	TRBJ1-2	TGTGCCAGTACCGGGGACAGAGTTAACTATGGCTACACCTTC	CASTGDRVNYGYTF
.	.	TRBV5-1	TRBJ2-1	TGCGCCAGCAGCTTGGGGTCCGGGGGGCTCTACAATGAGCAGTTCTTC	CASSLGSGGLYNEQFF
.	.	TRBV5-1	TRBJ2-7	TGCGCCAGCAGCTTGGCCACCGATAGCTACGAGCAGTACTTC	CASSLATDSYEQYF
once	.	TRBV5-4	TRBJ2-7	TGTGCCAGCAGCTTAGGTAACCCGGACAAATCCTACGAGCAGTACTTC	CASSLGNPDKSYEQYF
.	TRBD1	TRBV19	TRBJ1-4	TGTGCCAGTAAATCGCGGACAGGGGGAGGTGAAAAACTGTTTTTT	CASKSRTGGGEKLFF
.	.	TRBV29-1	TRBJ2-3	TGCAGCGTGCGAAGGGGTTTGGGGACTAGCACAGATACGCAGTATTTT	CSVRRGLGTSTDTQYF
.	TRBD1	TRBV7-8	TRBJ1-2	TGTGCCAGCAGCTTGACAGGGCGCGGCTACACCTTC	CASSLTGRGYTF
.	.	TRBV6-1	TRBJ2-7	TGTGCCAGCATTTCCGGGGGATCCGTATACGAGCAGTACTTC	CASISGGSVYEQYF
once	.	TRBV5-5	TRBJ2-6	TGTGCCAGCAGCTTCGTCCCGGCCAACGTCCTGACTTTC	CASSFVPANVLTF
.	TRBD1	TRBV14	TRBJ2-7	TGTGCCAGCAGCCACCTACCGGGACAGGGGACTTACGAGCAGTACTTC	CASSHLPGQGTYEQYF
.	TRBD1	TRBV18	TRBJ1-2	TGTGCCAGCTCACCAACGGGACCAGGGGGTAACTATGGCTACACCTTC	CASSPTGPGGNYGYTF
.	.	TRBV13	TRBJ2-1	TGTGCCAGCAGCACCCGTTGGGGGGGCACCGGGGGGTTCTTC	CASSTRWGGTGGFF
.	.	TRBV10-3	TRBJ1-5	TGTGCCATCAGTGAGAGCCATCGGAAGGGGGGGGCCATAGGCAATCAGCCCCAGCATTTT	CAISESHRKGGAIGNQPQHF